Listed below are T cell receptor beta chains from one sample, sequenced in a study of Ad26.COV2.S vaccination and SARS-CoV-2 variants. Assay: immunoSEQ multiplex PCR; the TCRdb copy retains only in-frame clones and omits some. The table shows hundreds of thousands of clones, with approximately 92% occurring only once. This specimen was peripheral blood, taken in a trial of Ad26.COV2.S vaccine versus placebo. The receptors here all came from a person aged 18-65 years who received the Ad26.COV2.S COVID-19 vaccine or a placebo. Both conserved end residues are part of each CDR3. Each record gives: D gene, J gene, clone size, V gene, CDR3 protein, CDR3 DNA. The D gene is left open where the match is weak. A clone size is listed for some rows: how often the clone was seen (once, few, many), or a class if it is expanded.

D: TRBD1; J: TRBJ2-7; size: .; V: TRBV29-1; CDR3: CSMRDREYEQYF; DNA: TGCAGCATGAGGGACAGGGAATACGAGCAGTACTTC
D: .; J: TRBJ1-1; size: .; V: TRBV27; CDR3: CASRSGVEAFF; DNA: TGTGCCAGCAGGTCAGGGGTTGAAGCTTTCTTT
D: TRBD2; J: TRBJ2-5; size: .; V: TRBV29-1; CDR3: CSVEEIGRKTQYF; DNA: TGCAGCGTTGAAGAGATCGGGAGGAAGACCCAGTACTTC
D: .; J: TRBJ1-1; size: .; V: TRBV6-2/TRBV6-3; CDR3: CASSYRLEAFF; DNA: TGTGCCAGCAGTTATAGGTTGGAAGCTTTCTTT
D: .; J: TRBJ2-3; size: .; V: TRBV20-1; CDR3: CSASRDTQYF; DNA: TGCAGTGCTAGTAGAGATACGCAGTATTTT
D: TRBD2; J: TRBJ2-7; size: .; V: TRBV29-1; CDR3: CSVNIAGFPYEQYF; DNA: TGCAGCGTGAATATAGCGGGATTCCCCTACGAGCAGTACTTC
D: .; J: TRBJ1-2; size: .; V: TRBV18; CDR3: CASSPYSGDGYTF; DNA: TGTGCCAGCTCACCATATTCAGGGGATGGCTACACCTTC
D: .; J: TRBJ2-3; size: .; V: TRBV18; CDR3: CASSRGQDTDTQYF; DNA: TGTGCCAGCTCACGGGGACAAGACACAGATACGCAGTATTTT
D: .; J: TRBJ2-2; size: .; V: TRBV18; CDR3: CASLSGLNTGELFF; DNA: TGTGCCAGCCTTAGCGGACTTAACACCGGGGAGCTGTTTTTT
D: .; J: TRBJ1-1; size: .; V: TRBV11-2; CDR3: CASSFFIEENTEAFF; DNA: TGTGCCAGCAGCTTTTTTATAGAGGAGAACACTGAAGCTTTCTTT
D: TRBD2; J: TRBJ2-7; size: .; V: TRBV3-1/TRBV3-2; CDR3: CASSLGTSAEQYF; DNA: TGTGCCAGCAGCCTTGGGACTAGCGCCGAGCAGTACTTC
D: TRBD2; J: TRBJ2-7; size: .; V: TRBV18; CDR3: CASSPLSGRDYEQYF; DNA: TGTGCCAGCTCACCACTGAGCGGGAGGGACTACGAGCAGTACTTC
D: .; J: TRBJ2-1; size: .; V: TRBV18; CDR3: CASSPQTGQRGNEQFF; DNA: TGTGCCAGCTCACCACAAACAGGGCAAAGGGGCAATGAGCAGTTCTTC
D: TRBD2; J: TRBJ2-1; size: once; V: TRBV10-3; CDR3: CAISNLGTSGNEQFF; DNA: TGTGCCATCTCTAACCTAGGGACTAGCGGGAATGAGCAGTTCTTC
D: TRBD1; J: TRBJ2-3; size: .; V: TRBV4-3; CDR3: CASSQDWGQSADTQYF; DNA: TGCGCCAGCAGCCAAGATTGGGGACAGAGCGCAGATACGCAGTATTTT